The source of this T cell receptor beta chain is a study of T cells in Graves' hyperthyroidism and ophthalmopathy. Researchers amplified the TCR beta CDR3 regions from RNA transcripts. The study used the HTBI primer set for a first-round RT-PCR of the TCR CDR3. TCRdb reprocessed the multiplex PCR reads via MiXCR and lists one record per CDR3 protein. The data contain hundreds of thousands of distinct CDR3 sequences, 13% to 15% of them singletons. This clonotype has ten or more counts. The CDR3 runs to 15 residues. Germline V gene data show CDR1 as SGHTA and CDR2 as FQGTGA. V was pared by 2 bases and J by 0 bases, with 9 bases between.

Sequenced material: blood. The chain employs TRBV7-3 and TRBJ2-3, with unresolved D. The TCR sequence derives from a woman aged 18-29 years with Graves' hyperthyroidism. CDR3 DNA: TGTGCCAGCAGCTTAGCGGTGACTAGCACAGATACGCAGTATTTT. Residues: CASSLAVTSTDTQYF.